The source of this T cell receptor (beta chain) is a study of vaccination and CD4 T cells after COVID-19. Whole-study context: Taking of post-vaccine samples occurred a median approximately 72 days after dose two (range 14 to 241). In the control cultures, a CEFX pool, an HIV-1 Nef pool, or no peptide was supplied. Study-wide points: There were relatively few convalescent patients studied, and there were no early post-infection timepoints.

The sample's treatment: approximately 9-day PBMC culture with coronavirus spike peptide pools or control peptides (ViraFEST assay). On this clonotype itself: Antigen unknown.

The assay that was used to sequence DNA from cultured CD4+ T cells was the Oncomine TCR Beta short-read assay. TCRdb re-analysed the PCR reads in MiXCR, keeping a single row per CDR3 protein. The table records 4,200 or so distinct CDR3 sequences, roughly 70% of them present only once. This TCR was recovered from a human donor who had recovered from COVID-19. The sequencing sample was made of CD4+ T cells from blood, cultured in vitro.

CDR3 sequence (DNA): TGTGCCACCGGGACAGGTTATGGCTACACCTTC. Residues: CATGTGYGYTF. The V gene is TRBV15, the J gene TRBJ1-2; 8 positions agree with TRBD1. V shed 8 bases, J shed 5 bases, and the junction held 1 base outside the gene matches. The CDR3 has 11 residues. The V gene's germline CDR1 is LNHNV and CDR2 YYDKDF (reference sequence).